This T cell receptor (beta chain) was captured by sequencing in a study of tumor and adjacent non-tumor tissue in lung cancer. The overall study: Patients were aged about 30 to 80, roughly nine men and roughly 5 women, stage I to III. Some 3.9 million productive TCRbeta reads were obtained per sample on average.

This clonotype was seen repeatedly, ten times or more. What it binds is unknown. The template was RNA from unsorted bulk tissue. Findings and caveats of the study: Significantly higher TCR diversity was found in tumor than normal lung. Tumor repertoires had a smaller top 100 clone share than normal lung.

The library came from three nested PCR rounds adapted from ARM-PCR protocols. TCRdb itself ran the multiplex PCR reads through MiXCR, one entry per CDR3 protein. Here the sample spans fewer than 150,000 distinct CDR3 sequences, around 67% being singletons. CDR1 is SGHAT, CDR2 FQNNGV, per germline. Trimming removed 5 bases from V and 10 bases from J, with 21 bases in between. This CDR3 spans 15 amino acids. Sequencing was done on a sample of lung tumor tissue. This chain joins TRBV11-2 and TRBJ2-1, with TRBD1 as a possible D gene (6 bases). This receptor was identified in a man aged 60 to 69 with small cell lung cancer. CDR3 loop: CASSAEWQGKGEQFF. CDR3 bases: TGTGCCAGCAGCGCCGAGTGGCAGGGGAAAGGAGAGCAGTTCTTC.